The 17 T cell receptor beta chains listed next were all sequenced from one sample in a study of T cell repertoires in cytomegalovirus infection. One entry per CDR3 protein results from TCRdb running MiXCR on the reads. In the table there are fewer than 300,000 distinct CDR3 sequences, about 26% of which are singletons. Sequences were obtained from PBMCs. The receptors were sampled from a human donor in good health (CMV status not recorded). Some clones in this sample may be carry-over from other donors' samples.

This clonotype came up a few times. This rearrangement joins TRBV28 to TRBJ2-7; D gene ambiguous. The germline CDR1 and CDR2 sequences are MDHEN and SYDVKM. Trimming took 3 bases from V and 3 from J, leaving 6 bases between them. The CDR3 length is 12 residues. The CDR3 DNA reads TGTGCCAGCAGTTTCTCTTACTACGAGCAGTACTTC. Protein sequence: CASSFSYYEQYF.

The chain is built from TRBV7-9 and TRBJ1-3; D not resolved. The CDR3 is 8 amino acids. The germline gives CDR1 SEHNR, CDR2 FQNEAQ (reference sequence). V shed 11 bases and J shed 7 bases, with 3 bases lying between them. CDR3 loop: CAGNTIYF. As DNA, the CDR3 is TGTGCCGGGAACACCATATATTTT.

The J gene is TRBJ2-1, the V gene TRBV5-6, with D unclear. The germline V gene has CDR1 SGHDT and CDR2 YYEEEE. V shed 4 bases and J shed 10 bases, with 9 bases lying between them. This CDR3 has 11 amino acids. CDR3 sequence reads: CASSKTGEQFF. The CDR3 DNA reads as TGTGCCAGCAGCAAAACTGGGGAGCAGTTCTTC.

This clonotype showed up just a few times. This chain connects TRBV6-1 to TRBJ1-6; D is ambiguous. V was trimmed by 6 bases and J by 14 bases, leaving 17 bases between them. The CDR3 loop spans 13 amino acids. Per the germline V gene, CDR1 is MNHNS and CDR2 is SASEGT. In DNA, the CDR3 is TGTGCCAGCAGACAAATTCGCGGTTTAACCCTCCACTTT. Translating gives CASRQIRGLTLHF.

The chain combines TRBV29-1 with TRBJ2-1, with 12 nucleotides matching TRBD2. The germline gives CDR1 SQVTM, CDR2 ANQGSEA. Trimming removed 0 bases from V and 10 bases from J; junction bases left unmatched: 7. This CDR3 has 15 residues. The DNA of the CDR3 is TGCAGCGTTGAAGATCAAGGGCTAGCGGGAGGGGAGCAGTTCTTC. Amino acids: CSVEDQGLAGGEQFF.

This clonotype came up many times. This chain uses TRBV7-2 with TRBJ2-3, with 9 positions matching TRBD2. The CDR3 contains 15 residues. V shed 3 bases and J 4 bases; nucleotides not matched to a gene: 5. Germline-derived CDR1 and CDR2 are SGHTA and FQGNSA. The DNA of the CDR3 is TGTGCCAGCAGCTTTGCGGGAGGGCAGGCAGATACGCAGTATTTT. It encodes CASSFAGGQADTQYF.

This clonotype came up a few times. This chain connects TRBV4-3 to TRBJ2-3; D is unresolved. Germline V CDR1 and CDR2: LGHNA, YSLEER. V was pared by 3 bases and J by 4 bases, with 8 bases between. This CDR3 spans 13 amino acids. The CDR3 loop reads CASSHGPPDTQYF. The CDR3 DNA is TGCGCCAGCAGCCACGGACCCCCAGATACGCAGTATTTT.

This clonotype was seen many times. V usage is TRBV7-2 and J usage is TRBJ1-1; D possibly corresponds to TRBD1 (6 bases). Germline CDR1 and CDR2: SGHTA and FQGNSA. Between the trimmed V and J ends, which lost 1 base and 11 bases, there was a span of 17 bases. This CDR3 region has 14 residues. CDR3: CASSLGNTGLEAFF. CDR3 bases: TGTGCCAGCAGCTTAGGTAACACAGGGCTAGAGGCTTTCTTT.

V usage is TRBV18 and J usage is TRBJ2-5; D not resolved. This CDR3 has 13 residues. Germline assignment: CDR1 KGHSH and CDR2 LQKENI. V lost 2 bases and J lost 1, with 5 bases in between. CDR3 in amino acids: CASSPNLQETQYF. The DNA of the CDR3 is TGTGCCAGCTCACCAAATCTCCAAGAGACCCAGTACTTC.

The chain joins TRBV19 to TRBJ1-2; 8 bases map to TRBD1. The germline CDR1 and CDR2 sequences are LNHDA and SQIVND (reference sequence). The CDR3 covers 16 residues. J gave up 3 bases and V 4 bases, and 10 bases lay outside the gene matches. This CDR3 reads CASSTFRQGAHYGYTF. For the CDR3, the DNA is TGTGCCAGTAGTACCTTCCGCCAGGGGGCGCACTATGGCTACACCTTC.

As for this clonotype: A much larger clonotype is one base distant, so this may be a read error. The DNA for the CDR3 is TGTGCCAGCAGCTTAGATTGGGGCAGGCCCCACGAGCAGTACTTC. It encodes CASSLDWGRPHEQYF. The chain has TRBV7-2 and TRBJ2-7; TRBD1 might be the D (5 bases). The CDR3 is 15 residues long. Germline lookup yields CDR1 SGHTA and CDR2 FQGNSA. V shed 1 base and J shed 5 bases, with 15 bases lying between them. The full variable domain, in which reference TRBV7-2 and TRBJ2-7 provide the parts outside the CDR3, is GAGVSQSPSNKVTEKGKDVELRCDPISGHTALYWYRQSLGQGLEFLIYFQGNSAPDKSGLPSDRFSAERTGGSVSTLTIQRTQQEDSAVYLCASSLDWGRPHEQYFGPGTRLTVT.

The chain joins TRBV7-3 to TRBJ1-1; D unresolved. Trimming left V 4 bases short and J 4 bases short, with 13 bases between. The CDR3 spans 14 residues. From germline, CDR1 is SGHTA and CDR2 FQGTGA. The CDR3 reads CASSSGHTTTEAFF. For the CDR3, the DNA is TGTGCCAGCAGCTCCGGCCACACGACCACTGAAGCTTTCTTT. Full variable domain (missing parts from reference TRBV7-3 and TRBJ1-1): GAGVSQTPSNKVTEKGKYVELRCDPISGHTALYWYRQSLGQGPEFLIYFQGTGAADDSGLPNDRFFAVRPEGSVSTLKIQRTERGDSAVYLCASSSGHTTTEAFFGQGTRLTVV.

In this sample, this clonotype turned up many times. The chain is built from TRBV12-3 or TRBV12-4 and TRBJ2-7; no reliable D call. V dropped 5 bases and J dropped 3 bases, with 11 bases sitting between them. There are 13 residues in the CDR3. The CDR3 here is CASSQRPNYEQYF. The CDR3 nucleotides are TGTGCCAGCAGTCAACGACCCAACTACGAGCAGTACTTC.

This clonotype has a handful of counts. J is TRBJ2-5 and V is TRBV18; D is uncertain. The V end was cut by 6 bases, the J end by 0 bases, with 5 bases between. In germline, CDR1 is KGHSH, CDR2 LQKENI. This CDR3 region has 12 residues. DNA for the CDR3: TGTGCCAGCTCCTACAACCAAGAGACCCAGTACTTC. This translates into CASSYNQETQYF.

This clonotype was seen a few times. The CDR3 protein is CASSYRAYEQYF. CDR3 nucleotide sequence: TGTGCCAGCAGCTACCGCGCCTACGAGCAGTACTTC. The V and J genes are TRBV7-2 and TRBJ2-7; D gene uncertain. V lost 4 bases to trimming and J lost 2 bases, with 6 bases between them. The CDR3 has 12 residues. Germline values: CDR1 SGHTA, CDR2 FQGNSA.

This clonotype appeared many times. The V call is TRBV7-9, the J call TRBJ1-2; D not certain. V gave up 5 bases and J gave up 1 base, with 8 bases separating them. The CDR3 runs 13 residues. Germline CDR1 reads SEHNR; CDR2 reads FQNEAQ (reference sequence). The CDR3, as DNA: TGTGCCAGCAGCCTAGATTTTAACTATGGCTACACCTTC. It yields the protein CASSLDFNYGYTF.

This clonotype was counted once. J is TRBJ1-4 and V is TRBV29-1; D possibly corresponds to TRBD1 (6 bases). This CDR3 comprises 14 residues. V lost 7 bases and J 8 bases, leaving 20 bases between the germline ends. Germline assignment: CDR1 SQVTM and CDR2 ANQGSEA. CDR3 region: CSAQAGASGEKLFF. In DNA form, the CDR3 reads TGCAGCGCTCAGGCGGGGGCGAGCGGCGAAAAACTGTTTTTT.